The 9 T cell receptor beta chains below come from one sample, sequenced in a study of blood T cells in healthy people across ages. Then a second PCR, running about 6 to 11 cycles, was carried out with a sample-barcoded 5' primer and a J-beta primer mix. TCRdb called the 5' RACE reads again in MiXCR, with one record for every CDR3 protein. The sample shows hundreds of thousands of distinct CDR3 sequences, under 55% of them seen only once. The material sequenced was blood. The receptors originated from a man aged 60 to 69 in good health.

This clonotype was counted between two and nine times. The chain uses TRBV5-1 and TRBJ2-3; D is unresolved. V dropped 4 bases and J dropped 2 bases, with 8 bases sitting between them. In germline, CDR1 is SGHRS, CDR2 YFSETQ. The CDR3 is made up of 13 amino acids. CDR3 in amino acids: CASSTEFTDTQYF. As DNA, the CDR3 is TGCGCCAGCAGCACGGAGTTCACAGATACGCAGTATTTT.

In this sample, this clonotype turned up a few times. The chain employs TRBV6-2 or TRBV6-3 and TRBJ2-1; D is undetermined. The CDR3 extends over 12 amino acids. Deletions cut 5 bases from V and 7 bases from J, with 9 bases between. Germline-derived CDR1 and CDR2 are MNHEY and SVGEGT. CDR3 sequence reads: CASSKNKNEQFF. In nucleotides, the CDR3 is TGTGCCAGCAGTAAAAATAAGAATGAGCAGTTCTTC.

The CDR3 is CSAREGEYSNQPQHF. The CDR3 nucleotides read TGCAGTGCTAGAGAAGGAGAGTATAGCAATCAGCCCCAGCATTTT. This chain uses TRBV20-1 with TRBJ1-5; no clear D gene. The CDR3 spans 15 residues. The germline CDR1 and CDR2 sequences are DFQATT and SNEGSKA (reference sequence). V lost 0 bases and J 0 bases, leaving 9 bases between the germline ends.

V is TRBV12-3 or TRBV12-4 and J is TRBJ1-2; unclear D gene. The CDR3 totals 15 residues. Trimming left V 4 bases short and J 0 bases short, with 12 bases between. Here the CDR3 DNA reads TGTGCCAGCAGTTCCCGGGGTGGACCTAACTATGGCTACACCTTC. The encoded protein is CASSSRGGPNYGYTF.

V gene TRBV6-1 combines with J gene TRBJ2-7, with TRBD2 identical over 11 bases. Germline-derived CDR1 and CDR2 are MNHNS and SASEGT. The CDR3 runs 14 residues. After removal of 7 bases from V and 4 bases from J, the junction contained 6 bases not matched to a gene. The CDR3 here is CASTLTSGVYEQYF. CDR3 nucleotide sequence: TGTGCCAGCACCTTGACTAGCGGGGTGTACGAGCAGTACTTC.

The chain recombines TRBV27 with TRBJ1-2; 9 bases match TRBD1. V trimming: 5 bases; J trimming: 10 bases; junction bases outside the gene matches: 11. The CDR3 loop spans 14 amino acids. CDR1 and CDR2 (germline): MNHEY, SMNVEV (reference sequence). The CDR3 DNA reads TGTGCCAGCAGTGTGGGGGGACAGGGTTTAACCTACACCTTC. Its protein product is CASSVGGQGLTYTF.

The chain has TRBV2 and TRBJ2-7; TRBD1 aligns across 7 bases. Germline V gene data show CDR1 as SNHLY and CDR2 as FYNNEI. The CDR3 runs to 12 residues. The ends lost 8 bases at V and 4 bases at J; junction bases unmatched: 5. The CDR3 DNA sequence: TGTGCCAGCGACGGCAGGGGGTACGAGCAGTACTTC. This codes for CASDGRGYEQYF.

The chain couples TRBV7-2 to TRBJ2-1; no definite D call. The CDR3 is made up of 17 amino acids. Trimming took off 7 bases at V and 5 bases at J, with 24 bases between the two ends. CDR1 SGHTA and CDR2 FQGNSA come from the germline V gene. For the CDR3, the DNA is TGTGCCAGCACCAGTCTGGGCTACGTCAGTGGGGACAATGAGCAGTTCTTC. Translating it yields CASTSLGYVSGDNEQFF.

The gene calls are TRBV11-3 and TRBJ2-1; weak D call: TRBD2 (5 bases). CDR3 length: 15 residues. Per germline, CDR1 SGHNT and CDR2 YENEEA. V dropped 3 bases and J dropped 8 bases, with 17 bases sitting between them. The CDR3 region has the DNA TGTGCCAGCAGCTTCCCCTTTTCGGGATCGGATGAGCAGTTCTTC. As protein: CASSFPFSGSDEQFF.